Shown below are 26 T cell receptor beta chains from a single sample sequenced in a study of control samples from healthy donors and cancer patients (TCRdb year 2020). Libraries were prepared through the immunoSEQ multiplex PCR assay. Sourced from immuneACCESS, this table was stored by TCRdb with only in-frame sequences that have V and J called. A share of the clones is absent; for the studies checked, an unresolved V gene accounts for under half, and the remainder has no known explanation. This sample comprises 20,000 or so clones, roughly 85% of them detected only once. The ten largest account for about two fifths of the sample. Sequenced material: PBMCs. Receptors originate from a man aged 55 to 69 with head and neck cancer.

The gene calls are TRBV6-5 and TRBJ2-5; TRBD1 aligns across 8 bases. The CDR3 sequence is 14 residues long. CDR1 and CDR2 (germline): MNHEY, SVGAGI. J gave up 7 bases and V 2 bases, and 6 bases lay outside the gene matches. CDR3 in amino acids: CASSYGDGQGTQYF. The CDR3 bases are TGTGCCAGCAGTTACGGGGACGGACAGGGGACCCAGTACTTC.

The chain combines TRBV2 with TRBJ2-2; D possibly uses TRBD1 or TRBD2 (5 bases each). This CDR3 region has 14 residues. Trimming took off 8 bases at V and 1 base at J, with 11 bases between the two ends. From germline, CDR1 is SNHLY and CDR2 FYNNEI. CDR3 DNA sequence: TGTGCCAGCGTAGGGGACGGGAACACCGGGGAGCTGTTTTTT. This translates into CASVGDGNTGELFF.

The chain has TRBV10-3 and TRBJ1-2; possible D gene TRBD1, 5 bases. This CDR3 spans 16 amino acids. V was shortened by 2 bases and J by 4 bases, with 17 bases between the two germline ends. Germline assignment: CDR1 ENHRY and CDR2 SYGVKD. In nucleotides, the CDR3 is TGTGCCATCAGTGAGACTGGGACGCCACTGGGCTATGGCTACACCTTC. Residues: CAISETGTPLGYGYTF.

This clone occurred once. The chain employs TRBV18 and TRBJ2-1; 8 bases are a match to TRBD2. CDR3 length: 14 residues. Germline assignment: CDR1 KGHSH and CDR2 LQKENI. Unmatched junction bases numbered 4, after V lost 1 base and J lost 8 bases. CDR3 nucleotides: TGTGCCAGCTCACCACGAGCGGGAGCCGATGAGCAGTTCTTC. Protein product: CASSPRAGADEQFF. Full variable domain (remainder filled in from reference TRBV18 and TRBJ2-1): NAGVMQNPRHLVRRRGQEARLRCSPMKGHSHVYWYRQLPEEGLKFMVYLQKENIIDESGMPKERFSAEFPKEGPSILRIQQVVRGDSAAYFCASSPRAGADEQFFGPGTRLTVL.

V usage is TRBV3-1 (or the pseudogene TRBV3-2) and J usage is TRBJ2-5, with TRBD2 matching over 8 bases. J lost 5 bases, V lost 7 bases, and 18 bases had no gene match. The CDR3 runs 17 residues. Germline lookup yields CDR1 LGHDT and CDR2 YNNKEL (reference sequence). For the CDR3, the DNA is TGTGCCAGCATCTCAACACAGGGACCGGGAGGGTTGGAGACCCAGTACTTC. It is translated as CASISTQGPGGLETQYF.

CDR3 nucleotides: TGTGCCTGGAGCGTGGGCCTTCCGAACGGGGAGACCCAGTACTTC. Protein: CAWSVGLPNGETQYF. The V gene is TRBV30, the J gene TRBJ2-5; no reliable D call. The CDR3 contains 15 residues. Deletions cut 3 bases from V and 5 bases from J, with 19 bases between. CDR1 and CDR2 from the germline V gene are GTSNPN and SVGIG (reference sequence).

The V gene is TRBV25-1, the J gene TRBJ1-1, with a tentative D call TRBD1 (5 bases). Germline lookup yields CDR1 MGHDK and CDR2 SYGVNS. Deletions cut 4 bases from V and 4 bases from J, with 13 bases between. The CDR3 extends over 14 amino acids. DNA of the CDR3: TGTGCCAGCAGTGGAGGGGCGGGGGGCACTGAAGCTTTCTTT. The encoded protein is CASSGGAGGTEAFF.

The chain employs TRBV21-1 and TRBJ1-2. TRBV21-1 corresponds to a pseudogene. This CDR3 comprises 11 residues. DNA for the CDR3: TGTGCCAGCAGCTCACGGGGGGGCTACACCTTC. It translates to CASSSRGGYTF.

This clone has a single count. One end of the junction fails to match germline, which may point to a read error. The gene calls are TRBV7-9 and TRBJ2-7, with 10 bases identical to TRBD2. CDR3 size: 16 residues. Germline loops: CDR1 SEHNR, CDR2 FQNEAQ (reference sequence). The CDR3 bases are TGTGCCAGCAGCTCTCCCCGCGGGAGGACTAGCGGAGCCGCGGTCTTC. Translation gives CASSSPRGRTSGAAVF.

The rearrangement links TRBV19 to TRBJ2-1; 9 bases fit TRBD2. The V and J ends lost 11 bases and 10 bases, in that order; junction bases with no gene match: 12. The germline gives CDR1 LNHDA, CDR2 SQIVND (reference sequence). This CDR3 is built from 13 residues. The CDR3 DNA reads TGTGCCTCTAAACAAGCGGGAGGAGAGGAGCAGTTCTTC. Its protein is CASKQAGGEEQFF.

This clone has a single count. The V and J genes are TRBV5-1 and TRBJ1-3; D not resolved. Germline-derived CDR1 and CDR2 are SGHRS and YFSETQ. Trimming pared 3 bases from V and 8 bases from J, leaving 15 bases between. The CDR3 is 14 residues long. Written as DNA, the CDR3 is TGCGCCAGCAGCTCGGGTGCTGGGGAGGACACCATATATTTT. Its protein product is CASSSGAGEDTIYF.

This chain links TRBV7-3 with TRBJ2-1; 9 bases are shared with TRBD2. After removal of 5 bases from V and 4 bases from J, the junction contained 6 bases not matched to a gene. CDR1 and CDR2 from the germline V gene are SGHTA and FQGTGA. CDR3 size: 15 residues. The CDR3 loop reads CASSAVAGDYNEQFF. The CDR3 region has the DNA TGTGCCAGCAGCGCTGTAGCGGGAGATTACAATGAGCAGTTCTTC.

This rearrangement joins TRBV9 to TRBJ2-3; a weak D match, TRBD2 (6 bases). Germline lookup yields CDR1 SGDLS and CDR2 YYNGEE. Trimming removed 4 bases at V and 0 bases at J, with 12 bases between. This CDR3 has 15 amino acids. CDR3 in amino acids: CASSRETSSTDTQYF. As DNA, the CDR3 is TGTGCCAGCAGCCGGGAGACTTCTAGCACAGATACGCAGTATTTT.

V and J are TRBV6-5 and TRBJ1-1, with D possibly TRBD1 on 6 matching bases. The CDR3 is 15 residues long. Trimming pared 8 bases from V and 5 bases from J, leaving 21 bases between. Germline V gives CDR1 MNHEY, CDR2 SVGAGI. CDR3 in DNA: TGTGCCAGCGCGGGCGGGGGGCTTAGTATAACTGAAGCTTTCTTT. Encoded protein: CASAGGGLSITEAFF.

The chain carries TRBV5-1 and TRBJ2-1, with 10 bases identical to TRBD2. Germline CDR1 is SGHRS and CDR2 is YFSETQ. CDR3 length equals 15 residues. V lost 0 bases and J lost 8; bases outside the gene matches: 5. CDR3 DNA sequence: TGCGCCAGCAGCTTGGTGCTAGCGGGAGAGGATGAGCAGTTCTTC. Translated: CASSLVLAGEDEQFF.

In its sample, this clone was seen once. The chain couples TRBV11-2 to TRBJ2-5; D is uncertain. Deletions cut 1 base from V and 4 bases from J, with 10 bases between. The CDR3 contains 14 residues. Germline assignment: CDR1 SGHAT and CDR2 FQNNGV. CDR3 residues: CASSLAVSVETQYF. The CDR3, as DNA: TGTGCCAGCAGCTTAGCCGTCTCCGTAGAGACCCAGTACTTC. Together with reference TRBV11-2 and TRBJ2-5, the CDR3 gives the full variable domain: EAGVAQSPRYKIIEKRQSVAFWCNPISGHATLYWYQQILGQGPKLLIQFQNNGVVDDSQLPKDRFSAERLKGVDSTLKIQPAKLEDSAVYLCASSLAVSVETQYFGPGTRLLVL.

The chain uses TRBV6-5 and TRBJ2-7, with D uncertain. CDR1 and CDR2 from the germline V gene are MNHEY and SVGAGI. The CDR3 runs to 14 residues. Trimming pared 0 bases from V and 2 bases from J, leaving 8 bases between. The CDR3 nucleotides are TGTGCCAGCAGTTACTCGGGCACCGCCTACGAGCAGTACTTC. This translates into CASSYSGTAYEQYF.

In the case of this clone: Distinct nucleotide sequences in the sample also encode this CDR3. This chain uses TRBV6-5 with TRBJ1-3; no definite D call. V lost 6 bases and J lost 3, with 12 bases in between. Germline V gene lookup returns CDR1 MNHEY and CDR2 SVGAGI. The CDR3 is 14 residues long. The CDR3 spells CASSLLGVGNTIYF. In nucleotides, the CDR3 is TGTGCCAGCAGCTTATTGGGTGTTGGAAACACCATATATTTT.

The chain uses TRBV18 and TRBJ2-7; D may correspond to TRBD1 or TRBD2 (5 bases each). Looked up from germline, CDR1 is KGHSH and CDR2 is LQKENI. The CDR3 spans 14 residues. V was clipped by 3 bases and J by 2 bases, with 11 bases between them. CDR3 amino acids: CASSPRDGTYEQYF. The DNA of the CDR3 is TGTGCCAGCTCACCCCGGGACGGAACCTACGAGCAGTACTTC.

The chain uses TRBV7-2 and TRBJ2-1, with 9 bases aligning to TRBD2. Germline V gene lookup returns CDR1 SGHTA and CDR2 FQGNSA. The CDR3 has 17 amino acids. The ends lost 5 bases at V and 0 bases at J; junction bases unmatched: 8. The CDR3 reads CASSAGLASSSYNEQFF. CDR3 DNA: TGTGCCAGCAGCGCCGGACTAGCGTCGAGCTCCTACAATGAGCAGTTCTTC.

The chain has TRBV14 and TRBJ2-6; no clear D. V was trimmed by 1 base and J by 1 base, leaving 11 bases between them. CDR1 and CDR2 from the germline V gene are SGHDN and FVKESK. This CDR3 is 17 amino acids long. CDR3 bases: TGTGCCAGCAGCCAAGTGCGGCAGGTTTCTGGGGCCAACGTCCTGACTTTC. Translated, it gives CASSQVRQVSGANVLTF.

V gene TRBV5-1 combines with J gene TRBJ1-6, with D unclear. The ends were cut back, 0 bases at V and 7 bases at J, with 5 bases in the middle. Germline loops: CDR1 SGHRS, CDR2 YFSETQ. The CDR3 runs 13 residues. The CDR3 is CASSLADNSPLHF. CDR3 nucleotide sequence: TGCGCCAGCAGCTTGGCGGACAATTCACCCCTCCACTTT.

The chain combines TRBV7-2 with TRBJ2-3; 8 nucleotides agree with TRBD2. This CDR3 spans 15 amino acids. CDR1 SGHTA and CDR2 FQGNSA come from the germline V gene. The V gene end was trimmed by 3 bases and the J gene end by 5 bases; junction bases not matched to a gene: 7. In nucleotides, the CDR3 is TGTGCCAGCAGCTTCAGAGCGGGAGTGCAAGATACGCAGTATTTT. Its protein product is CASSFRAGVQDTQYF.

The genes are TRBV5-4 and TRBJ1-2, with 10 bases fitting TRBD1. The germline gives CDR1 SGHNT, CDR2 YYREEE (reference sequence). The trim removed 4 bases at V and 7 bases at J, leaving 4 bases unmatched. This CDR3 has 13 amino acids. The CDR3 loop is CASSRTGGGGYTF. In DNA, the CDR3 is TGTGCCAGCAGCCGGACAGGGGGTGGTGGCTACACCTTC. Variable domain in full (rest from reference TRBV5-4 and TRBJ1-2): ETGVTQSPTHLIKTRGQQVTLRCSSQSGHNTVSWYQQALGQGPQFIFQYYREEENGRGNFPPRFSGLQFPNYSSELNVNALELDDSALYLCASSRTGGGGYTFGSGTRLTVV.

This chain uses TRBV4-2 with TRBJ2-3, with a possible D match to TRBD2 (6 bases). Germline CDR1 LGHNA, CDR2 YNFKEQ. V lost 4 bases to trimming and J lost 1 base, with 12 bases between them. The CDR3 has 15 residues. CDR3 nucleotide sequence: TGTGCCAGCAGCCCCGGAGGGGCGGGCACAGATACGCAGTATTTT. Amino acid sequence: CASSPGGAGTDTQYF.

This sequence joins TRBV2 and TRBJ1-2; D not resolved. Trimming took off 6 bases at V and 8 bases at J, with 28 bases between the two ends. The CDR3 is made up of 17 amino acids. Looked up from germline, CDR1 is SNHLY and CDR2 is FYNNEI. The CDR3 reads CASSPIFLRTDGGGYTF. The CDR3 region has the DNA TGTGCCAGCAGCCCTATTTTCCTACGGACGGACGGAGGGGGCTACACCTTC.